These T cell receptor beta chains were read from a single sample in a study of blood T cells in healthy people across ages. Each CDR3 protein gets one entry after TCRdb re-called the 5' RACE reads with MiXCR. In the table there are 750,000 to 950,000 distinct CDR3 sequences, roughly 25% of which are singletons. This same sample was also taken into another study, of T cells of mothers and their children.

Sequenced: blood. All receptors come from a boy between 10 and 17 years old in good health. The CDR3 runs from the conserved cysteine through the conserved F or W. Fields, in order: V gene, clone size, CDR3 length, J gene, D gene, CDR3 protein, CDR3 DNA. The D gene is left open where the match is weak. Not every row has a clone size; where given, it reads once, few, many or a size class.

v_call: TRBV7-2; clone_size: -; cdr3_length: 16; j_call: TRBJ1-4; d_call: -; cdr3_aa: CASSLKGPRANEKLFF; cdr3_nt: TGTGCCAGCAGCTTAAAAGGACCGAGGGCTAATGAAAAACTGTTTTTT
v_call: TRBV9; clone_size: -; cdr3_length: 16; j_call: TRBJ1-2; d_call: -; cdr3_aa: CASSPQDFRQNYGYTF; cdr3_nt: TGTGCCAGCAGCCCTCAGGACTTTCGACAGAACTATGGCTACACCTTC
v_call: TRBV9; clone_size: -; cdr3_length: 15; j_call: TRBJ2-7; d_call: TRBD1; cdr3_aa: CASSELLDRGGEQYF; cdr3_nt: TGTGCCAGCAGCGAGCTCTTGGACAGGGGAGGCGAGCAGTACTTC
v_call: TRBV29-1; clone_size: -; cdr3_length: 12; j_call: TRBJ1-1; d_call: TRBD1; cdr3_aa: CSVDQGQTEAFF; cdr3_nt: TGCAGCGTTGACCAGGGACAGACTGAAGCTTTCTTT
v_call: TRBV5-5; clone_size: few; cdr3_length: 13; j_call: TRBJ2-7; d_call: -; cdr3_aa: CASSVITGGEQYF; cdr3_nt: TGTGCCAGCAGCGTTATAACCGGGGGCGAGCAGTACTTC
v_call: TRBV11-2; clone_size: -; cdr3_length: 13; j_call: TRBJ1-1; d_call: TRBD1; cdr3_aa: CASSYQGAPEAFF; cdr3_nt: TGTGCCAGCAGCTACCAGGGGGCGCCTGAAGCTTTCTTT
v_call: TRBV3-1; clone_size: -; cdr3_length: 16; j_call: TRBJ2-5; d_call: TRBD2; cdr3_aa: CASSQGVAGRQETQYF; cdr3_nt: TGTGCCAGCAGCCAAGGGGTAGCGGGGCGCCAAGAGACCCAGTACTTC
v_call: TRBV28; clone_size: few; cdr3_length: 11; j_call: TRBJ2-5; d_call: -; cdr3_aa: CASRGRKTQYF; cdr3_nt: TGTGCCAGCAGGGGTCGAAAGACCCAGTACTTC
v_call: TRBV20-1; clone_size: -; cdr3_length: 14; j_call: TRBJ2-5; d_call: TRBD2; cdr3_aa: CSAVSGGAAREQYF; cdr3_nt: TGCAGTGCTGTTAGCGGGGGGGCGGCGAGGGAGCAGTACTTC
v_call: TRBV12-3/TRBV12-4; clone_size: few; cdr3_length: 12; j_call: TRBJ1-1; d_call: -; cdr3_aa: CASIVGNTEAFF; cdr3_nt: TGTGCCAGCATTGTAGGGAACACTGAAGCTTTCTTT
v_call: TRBV7-2; clone_size: -; cdr3_length: 16; j_call: TRBJ2-3; d_call: -; cdr3_aa: CASSLNGLPITDTQYF; cdr3_nt: TGTGCCAGCAGCTTAAACGGACTACCAATTACAGATACGCAGTATTTT
v_call: TRBV7-2; clone_size: -; cdr3_length: 12; j_call: TRBJ2-2; d_call: -; cdr3_aa: CPSSLFTGELFF; cdr3_nt: TGTCCCAGCAGCTTATTTACCGGGGAGCTGTTTTTT
v_call: TRBV19; clone_size: few; cdr3_length: 14; j_call: TRBJ2-5; d_call: TRBD1; cdr3_aa: CASLPGTGSGEQYF; cdr3_nt: TGTGCCAGTTTACCCGGGACAGGGTCCGGTGAGCAGTACTTC
v_call: TRBV18; clone_size: few; cdr3_length: 17; j_call: TRBJ2-7; d_call: -; cdr3_aa: CASSPPISEERYYEQYF; cdr3_nt: TGTGCCAGCTCACCACCGATTTCAGAAGAAAGATACTACGAGCAGTACTTC
v_call: TRBV28; clone_size: few; cdr3_length: 12; j_call: TRBJ2-7; d_call: -; cdr3_aa: CASGRTGYEQYF; cdr3_nt: TGTGCCAGCGGCCGAACAGGGTACGAGCAGTACTTC
v_call: TRBV3-1; clone_size: -; cdr3_length: 14; j_call: TRBJ1-3; d_call: -; cdr3_aa: CASSPSEPGNTIYF; cdr3_nt: TGTGCCAGCAGCCCCTCCGAGCCTGGAAACACCATATATTTT
v_call: TRBV28; clone_size: few; cdr3_length: 14; j_call: TRBJ1-5; d_call: -; cdr3_aa: CASSFLRGNQPQHF; cdr3_nt: TGTGCCAGCAGTTTTCTTAGGGGCAATCAGCCCCAGCATTTT
v_call: TRBV28; clone_size: -; cdr3_length: 13; j_call: TRBJ1-4; d_call: -; cdr3_aa: CASSLCLGEKLFF; cdr3_nt: TGTGCCAGCAGTTTATGTCTCGGGGAAAAACTGTTTTTT
v_call: TRBV6-6; clone_size: few; cdr3_length: 12; j_call: TRBJ1-2; d_call: -; cdr3_aa: CASSSPGFGYTF; cdr3_nt: TGTGCCAGCAGTTCCCCGGGATTCGGCTACACCTTC
v_call: TRBV5-1; clone_size: few; cdr3_length: 15; j_call: TRBJ1-4; d_call: -; cdr3_aa: CASSLGGQINEKLFF; cdr3_nt: TGCGCCAGCAGCTTGGGAGGGCAGATTAATGAAAAACTGTTTTTT
v_call: TRBV28; clone_size: -; cdr3_length: 19; j_call: TRBJ2-3; d_call: TRBD2; cdr3_aa: CASSSYSGSGATVTDTQYF; cdr3_nt: TGTGCCAGCAGTTCGTACTCCGGTAGCGGGGCGACTGTCACAGATACGCAGTATTTT
v_call: TRBV23-1; clone_size: -; cdr3_length: 17; j_call: TRBJ2-3; d_call: -; cdr3_aa: CASSLPSRGPKADTQYF; cdr3_nt: TGCGCCAGCAGCCTTCCCAGCCGGGGCCCCAAGGCAGATACGCAGTATTTT
v_call: TRBV12-3/TRBV12-4; clone_size: few; cdr3_length: 15; j_call: TRBJ2-3; d_call: -; cdr3_aa: CASSFSLPSTDTQYF; cdr3_nt: TGTGCCAGCAGTTTCTCCCTTCCTAGCACAGATACGCAGTATTTT
v_call: TRBV6-6; clone_size: few; cdr3_length: 13; j_call: TRBJ1-5; d_call: -; cdr3_aa: CASIGRGVQPQHF; cdr3_nt: TGTGCCAGCATCGGGAGGGGCGTCCAGCCCCAGCATTTT
v_call: TRBV4-2; clone_size: -; cdr3_length: 15; j_call: TRBJ2-3; d_call: TRBD2; cdr3_aa: CASSQKGLAKDTQYF; cdr3_nt: TGTGCCAGCAGCCAAAAAGGACTAGCAAAAGATACGCAGTATTTT
v_call: TRBV27; clone_size: few; cdr3_length: 15; j_call: TRBJ1-6; d_call: -; cdr3_aa: CASSFDPDYNSPLHF; cdr3_nt: TGTGCCAGCAGTTTTGATCCAGACTATAATTCACCCCTCCACTTT
v_call: TRBV5-1; clone_size: -; cdr3_length: 15; j_call: TRBJ2-3; d_call: TRBD2; cdr3_aa: CASSKVAGGQDTQYF; cdr3_nt: TGCGCCAGCAGCAAGGTAGCGGGGGGGCAAGATACGCAGTATTTT
v_call: TRBV6-5; clone_size: -; cdr3_length: 14; j_call: TRBJ1-4; d_call: TRBD1; cdr3_aa: CASSRGTGNEKLFF; cdr3_nt: TGTGCCAGCAGCCGCGGGACAGGGAATGAAAAACTGTTTTTT
v_call: TRBV12-3/TRBV12-4; clone_size: -; cdr3_length: 14; j_call: TRBJ2-3; d_call: TRBD1; cdr3_aa: CASKTGHSTDTQYF; cdr3_nt: TGTGCCAGCAAGACAGGGCATAGCACAGATACGCAGTATTTT
v_call: TRBV21-1; clone_size: few; cdr3_length: 16; j_call: TRBJ1-2; d_call: -; cdr3_aa: CASSPRNPGAEYGYTF; cdr3_nt: TGTGCCAGCAGCCCAAGAAATCCAGGGGCGGAATATGGCTACACCTTC
v_call: TRBV7-9; clone_size: -; cdr3_length: 13; j_call: TRBJ2-1; d_call: -; cdr3_aa: CASTMGQTNEQFF; cdr3_nt: TGTGCCAGCACCATGGGCCAAACTAATGAGCAGTTCTTC
v_call: TRBV13; clone_size: -; cdr3_length: 15; j_call: TRBJ2-7; d_call: TRBD2; cdr3_aa: CASSKIAGPSYEQYF; cdr3_nt: TGTGCCAGCAGCAAGATAGCGGGACCCTCCTACGAGCAGTACTTC
v_call: TRBV5-1; clone_size: few; cdr3_length: 17; j_call: TRBJ2-5; d_call: TRBD2; cdr3_aa: CASSLGSGGPRDETQYF; cdr3_nt: TGCGCCAGCAGCTTGGGAAGCGGGGGCCCCCGCGATGAGACCCAGTACTTC
v_call: TRBV24-1; clone_size: few; cdr3_length: 12; j_call: TRBJ2-1; d_call: -; cdr3_aa: CATSDSWGEQFF; cdr3_nt: TGTGCCACCAGTGATTCCTGGGGTGAGCAGTTCTTC
v_call: TRBV20-1; clone_size: few; cdr3_length: 12; j_call: TRBJ2-7; d_call: -; cdr3_aa: CSAGAGLHEQYF; cdr3_nt: TGCAGTGCAGGGGCAGGTCTTCACGAGCAGTACTTC
v_call: TRBV29-1; clone_size: -; cdr3_length: 14; j_call: TRBJ1-2; d_call: -; cdr3_aa: CSVDSRQGKYGHTF; cdr3_nt: TGCAGCGTTGATTCGCGGCAGGGGAAATATGGCCACACCTTC
v_call: TRBV7-6; clone_size: -; cdr3_length: 17; j_call: TRBJ2-3; d_call: -; cdr3_aa: CASSRLPGHFSTDTQYF; cdr3_nt: TGTGCCAGCAGTCGACTACCGGGACATTTTAGCACAGATACGCAGTATTTT
v_call: TRBV20-1; clone_size: -; cdr3_length: 13; j_call: TRBJ2-3; d_call: -; cdr3_aa: CSARGRDTDTQYF; cdr3_nt: TGCAGTGCTAGAGGGCGGGATACGGATACGCAGTATTTT
v_call: TRBV4-1; clone_size: many; cdr3_length: 16; j_call: TRBJ2-5; d_call: TRBD2; cdr3_aa: CASSHLGLGHQETQYF; cdr3_nt: TGCGCCAGCAGCCACCTCGGACTAGGCCACCAAGAGACCCAGTACTTC
v_call: TRBV29-1; clone_size: -; cdr3_length: 14; j_call: TRBJ1-2; d_call: -; cdr3_aa: CSVLGRTTNYGYTF; cdr3_nt: TGCAGCGTCCTGGGCCGAACAACCAACTATGGCTACACCTTC
v_call: TRBV7-8; clone_size: few; cdr3_length: 13; j_call: TRBJ1-2; d_call: -; cdr3_aa: CASSLAGKDGYTF; cdr3_nt: TGTGCCAGCAGCTTGGCAGGGAAGGATGGCTACACCTTC
v_call: TRBV6-2/TRBV6-3; clone_size: few; cdr3_length: 18; j_call: TRBJ2-5; d_call: TRBD2; cdr3_aa: CASSYRRASGGIQETQYF; cdr3_nt: TGTGCCAGCAGTTACCGTCGGGCTAGCGGGGGGATCCAAGAGACCCAGTACTTC
v_call: TRBV28; clone_size: -; cdr3_length: 15; j_call: TRBJ2-3; d_call: TRBD1; cdr3_aa: CASSSDRGFPDTQYF; cdr3_nt: TGTGCCAGCAGTTCGGACAGGGGGTTTCCAGATACGCAGTATTTT
v_call: TRBV5-1; clone_size: -; cdr3_length: 15; j_call: TRBJ2-7; d_call: TRBD1; cdr3_aa: CASSLSGTGGYEQYF; cdr3_nt: TGCGCCAGCAGCTTATCCGGGACAGGGGGCTACGAGCAGTACTTC
v_call: TRBV20-1; clone_size: few; cdr3_length: 11; j_call: TRBJ1-1; d_call: TRBD1; cdr3_aa: CSAPGTAEAFF; cdr3_nt: TGCAGTGCCCCTGGGACAGCTGAAGCTTTCTTT
v_call: TRBV20-1; clone_size: few; cdr3_length: 16; j_call: TRBJ2-3; d_call: TRBD2; cdr3_aa: CSARSGTSSGSDTQYF; cdr3_nt: TGCAGTGCTAGATCGGGGACTAGCTCGGGGTCGGATACGCAGTATTTT
v_call: TRBV5-1; clone_size: -; cdr3_length: 16; j_call: TRBJ2-2; d_call: -; cdr3_aa: CASSLTPAPNTGELFF; cdr3_nt: TGCGCCAGCAGCTTGACCCCGGCCCCGAACACCGGGGAGCTGTTTTTT